This T cell receptor beta chain came from a study of shared clonotypes between healthy human individuals. Turning to the study itself: Ranging from 18 to 49 in age, donors were two women and a few men. General study points: Sampling was confined to blood; repertoires within tissues likely differ.

The ends were cut back, 5 bases at V and 6 bases at J, with 17 bases in the middle. CDR1 and CDR2 from the germline V gene are LNHNV and YYDKDF (reference sequence). The CDR3 totals 15 residues. Donors comprised healthy HIV-negative adults lacking recent acute infections or vaccinations. For this clone: The antigen remains undetermined.

For sorted subsets, about 200 ng DNA per replicate equaled some 27,000 T cell genomes. Using immunoSEQ multiplex PCR, the repertoire was profiled, and TCRdb retains in-frame clones only, with some absent. The sample yields 1.4 million to 1.5 million clones, roughly 96% seen once. Sequencing input: naive CD4+ T cells sorted from blood. Described subset: CD45RA+ positively selected. This receptor was obtained from a man aged 25-45 years in good health. The V call is TRBV15, the J call TRBJ2-1; D gene ambiguous. The CDR3 is CATSPRGRPSNEQFF. DNA for the CDR3: TGTGCCACCAGCCCCCGCGGTAGGCCTAGCAATGAGCAGTTCTTC.